The TCR beta chain described here comes from a study of OX40 agonist ivuxolimab in advanced cancers. Across the whole study: Patients took ivuxolimab, an agonistic anti-OX40 (CD134) antibody. Every 2 weeks, patients got intravenous ivuxolimab at one of six dose levels (0.01-10 mg/kg). Among those enrolled, mean age was around 60 years (range about 23 to 90) and about 79% were male.

As to this clone: Its antigen is unknown.

Clones were read by immunoSEQ multiplex PCR, and TCRdb kept only the in-frame ones, dropping some. Among 70,000 to 80,000 clones listed, 93% were seen once. General study results and limits: The study found that CD8+ T cells averaged more expanded clones than CD4+.

From germline, CDR1 is MGHRA and CDR2 YSYEKL. V was clipped by 3 bases and J by 5 bases; unmatched bases: 12. The CDR3 has 18 amino acids. The gene calls are TRBV4-1 and TRBJ2-5, with 13 bases that match TRBD2. Sequencing used CD4+ or CD8+ T cells sorted from blood, obtained in a trial of the OX40 agonist ivuxolimab. The TCR originated in an adult with an advanced solid tumor such as melanoma, head and neck, liver or kidney cancer. The CDR3 DNA reads as TGCGCCAGCAGCCACCGGGGTCAGACTAGCGGGGGGACTGAGACCCAGTACTTC. Amino acid sequence: CASSHRGQTSGGTETQYF.